One sample yielded the 5 T cell receptor beta chains listed below, sequenced in a study of T cell repertoires in cytomegalovirus infection. The antigens for these receptors are not known. TCRdb processed the reads anew with MiXCR; each CDR3 protein has one entry. This sample has around 750,000 distinct CDR3 sequences, with about 33% found just once. The sequences come from cultured CD8+ T cells from PBMCs, collected from culture after CMV antigen stimulation. These receptor sequences come from a human donor in good health (CMV status not recorded). Some clones in this sample may be carry-over from other donors' samples.

This sequence joins TRBV4-1 and TRBJ1-1; the D is unclear. The CDR3 covers 14 residues. V was cut by 1 base and J by 10 bases, with 16 bases left in between. Germline assignment: CDR1 MGHRA and CDR2 YSYEKL. CDR3 sequence: CASSQVTAPSGAFF. Written as DNA, the CDR3 is TGCGCCAGCAGCCAAGTGACGGCTCCTTCTGGAGCTTTCTTT.

V and J are TRBV14 and TRBJ2-2, with D perhaps TRBD1 (6 bases). Trimming pared 9 bases from V and 10 bases from J, leaving 21 bases between. Per germline, CDR1 SGHDN and CDR2 FVKESK. CDR3 length: 14 residues. The CDR3 coding sequence is TGTGCCAGTGCTGAGAAGGGGGTTGCCGAGGAGCTGTTTTTT. The encoded protein is CASAEKGVAEELFF.

This clonotype occurred a few times. V and J are TRBV7-9 and TRBJ1-2; no reliable D call. CDR3 length: 14 amino acids. V was pared by 7 bases and J by 6 bases, with 18 bases between. Germline CDR1 and CDR2: SEHNR and FQNEAQ (reference sequence). DNA of the CDR3: TGTGCCAGCACCCAGGAGGTGGACCTCGATGGCTACACCTTC. This translates into CASTQEVDLDGYTF.

The chain is built from TRBV9 and TRBJ1-2; D gene ambiguous. CDR1 and CDR2 from the germline V gene are SGDLS and YYNGEE. The CDR3 spans 12 residues. With 3 bases removed from V and 4 bases from J, the gap between germline ends came to 7 bases. CDR3 nucleotides: TGTGCCAGCAGCGGAGGGATCTATGGCTACACCTTC. This sequence encodes CASSGGIYGYTF. The complete variable domain, with remaining parts taken from reference TRBV9 and TRBJ1-2, reads DSGVTQTPKHLITATGQRVTLRCSPRSGDLSVYWYQQSLDQGLQFLIQYYNGEERAKGNILERFSAQQFPDLHSELNLSSLELGDSALYFCASSGGIYGYTFGSGTRLTVV.

This clonotype was observed at least ten times. The chain is built from TRBV7-9 and TRBJ2-5; 7 positions agree with TRBD2. This CDR3 spans 14 amino acids. The V gene's germline CDR1 is SEHNR and CDR2 FQNEAQ (reference sequence). J was trimmed by 4 bases and V by 5 bases; bases with no gene match: 7. The chain's CDR3 is CASSPTGRGETQYF. CDR3 DNA: TGTGCCAGCAGCCCCACTGGGAGGGGAGAGACCCAGTACTTC.